The T cell receptor beta chain under discussion was sequenced for a study of cytomegalovirus exposure and HLA in healthy donors. Across the study: The study placed about four fifths of its approximately 400 genotyped donors in the Caucasian-associated ancestry cluster. Points from the study as a whole: Per a later analysis, HLA-associated TCR beta chains showed more clonal expansion than other, equally common TCR beta chains.

60 Vbeta and 13 Jbeta primers were used in PCR. Sequenced by immunoSEQ multiplex PCR; TCRdb stores in-frame clones only, minus some. The table lists some 180,000 clones, approximately 11% of them singletons. With V trimmed by 7 bases and J by 2 bases, 7 bases remained unmatched. In germline, CDR1 is SGHDT, CDR2 YYEEEE. This CDR3 contains 14 residues. This clone was seen a few times. Antigen: not known. The sample was PBMCs. This sequence joins TRBV5-6 and TRBJ2-7; the match to TRBD2 covers 9 bases. This receptor was identified in a man in his forties or fifties in good health and CMV-seropositive. CDR3 protein: CASARGGVAYEQYF. For the CDR3, the DNA is TGTGCCAGCGCCCGCGGGGGGGTCGCCTACGAGCAGTACTTC.